The 21 T cell receptor beta chains listed next were all sequenced from one sample in a study of cytotoxic CD8 clonotypes in ibrutinib-treated CLL (dated by TCRdb to the early 2020s). Library construction relied on the immunoSEQ multiplex PCR assay. TCRdb took over this immuneACCESS table, retaining in-frame rearrangements with V and J assigned. Such tables are incomplete; in checked studies, under half of the missing clones stem from an unresolved V gene, and the remainder is unexplained. This sample comprises about 160,000 clones, over 75% of them detected only once. Clones ranked in the top ten supply approximately 2.9% of the sample. Explained via the paper, the time point label denotes: progressive disease on ibrutinib. The sample consisted of PBMCs, taken at disease progression, from a patient treated with ibrutinib. Receptors were obtained from a human donor with chronic lymphocytic leukemia.

CDR3 DNA sequence: TGTGCCAGCAGCCAAGAACTAGCGGAGGGGAATGAGCAGTTCTTC. This encodes CASSQELAEGNEQFF. The chain recombines TRBV4-2 with TRBJ2-1, with TRBD2 matching over 8 bases. The CDR3 extends over 15 amino acids. From germline, CDR1 is LGHNA and CDR2 YNFKEQ. Trimming cost V 0 bases and J 7 bases; bases outside gene matches: 5.

This chain connects TRBV7-9 to TRBJ2-1; no firm D call. Trimming cost V 3 bases and J 0 bases, with 3 bases left between them. This CDR3 is built from 13 residues. Per the germline V gene, CDR1 is SEHNR and CDR2 is FQNEAQ (reference sequence). The CDR3 is CASSLGSYNEQFF. Here the CDR3 DNA reads TGTGCCAGCAGCTTGGGCTCCTACAATGAGCAGTTCTTC.

CDR3 nucleotide sequence: TGCGCCAGCAGCCCACCACAAGCAGGGTCGGCTAATGAAAAACTGTTTTTT. Its protein product is CASSPPQAGSANEKLFF. The V gene is TRBV4-1, the J gene TRBJ1-4; the D gene is possibly TRBD1 (5 bases). The CDR3 runs to 17 residues. V was pared by 4 bases and J by 3 bases, with 18 bases between. CDR1 and CDR2 from the germline V gene are MGHRA and YSYEKL.

The chain employs TRBV11-1 and TRBJ1-1; D is undetermined. The CDR3 contains 15 residues. V was trimmed by 0 bases and J by 7 bases, leaving 15 bases between them. In germline, CDR1 is SGHAT, CDR2 FQDESV (reference sequence). CDR3 sequence reads: CASSLAWPNPHEAFF. CDR3 coding DNA: TGTGCCAGCAGCTTAGCGTGGCCAAATCCTCATGAAGCTTTCTTT.

V gene TRBV19 combines with J gene TRBJ2-1; the match to TRBD1 covers 8 bases. The germline gives CDR1 LNHDA, CDR2 SQIVND (reference sequence). The junction had 6 bases not matched to a gene; V was cut back by 5 bases and J by 6 bases. This CDR3 is built from 14 residues. This CDR3 reads CASSFGGQANEQFF. CDR3 bases: TGTGCCAGTAGTTTTGGGGGACAGGCCAATGAGCAGTTCTTC. Full variable domain (missing parts from reference TRBV19 and TRBJ2-1): DGGITQSPKYLFRKEGQNVTLSCEQNLNHDAMYWYRQDPGQGLRLIYYSQIVNDFQKGDIAEGYSVSREKKESFPLTVTSAQKNPTAFYLCASSFGGQANEQFFGPGTRLTVL.

The chain employs TRBV4-1 and TRBJ2-7; 8 bases line up with TRBD2. This CDR3 is 18 amino acids long. The trim removed 1 base at V and 3 bases at J, leaving 14 bases unmatched. CDR1 is MGHRA and CDR2 is YSYEKL in the germline V gene. The CDR3 DNA sequence: TGCGCCAGCAGCCAAGGAGTAGAAATGGGGCTAGCGGGCTACGAGCAGTACTTC. Protein product: CASSQGVEMGLAGYEQYF.

V and J are TRBV5-1 and TRBJ2-5; D is possibly TRBD1 or TRBD2 (5 bases each). Between the trimmed V and J ends, which lost 0 bases and 5 bases, there was a span of 8 bases. Germline lookup yields CDR1 SGHRS and CDR2 YFSETQ. This CDR3 contains 13 residues. The CDR3 nucleotides are TGCGCCAGCAGCTTGGGGGGGAAGGAGACCCAGTACTTC. It encodes CASSLGGKETQYF.

The rearrangement joins TRBV6-1 to TRBJ1-5, with a possible D match to TRBD1 (5 bases). CDR1 MNHNS and CDR2 SASEGT come from the germline V gene. CDR3 length: 15 residues. With 7 bases removed from V and 0 bases from J, the gap between germline ends came to 13 bases. The CDR3 DNA sequence: TGTGCCAGCACCATTGGGGGATATAGCAATCAGCCCCAGCATTTT. This sequence encodes CASTIGGYSNQPQHF.

V gene TRBV19 combines with J gene TRBJ2-1; 8 bases align to TRBD2. The trim removed 9 bases at V and 9 bases at J, leaving 19 bases unmatched. The germline V gene has CDR1 LNHDA and CDR2 SQIVND (reference sequence). The CDR3 runs to 16 residues. Written as DNA, the CDR3 is TGTGCCAGCATCATCTCCACTCCAGCGGGAGTATCTGAGCAGTTCTTC. Amino acids: CASIISTPAGVSEQFF.

The V and J genes are TRBV9 and TRBJ1-2, with 8 positions matching TRBD1. The CDR3 contains 14 residues. After removal of 1 base from V and 8 bases from J, the junction contained 7 bases not matched to a gene. Germline CDR1 is SGDLS and CDR2 is YYNGEE. The CDR3 coding sequence is TGTGCCAGCAGCGTATCGGGACAGGTATTCGGCTACACCTTC. Translation gives CASSVSGQVFGYTF.

This rearrangement joins TRBV5-1 to TRBJ2-6; 8 bases match TRBD1. Germline V gene sequence: CDR1 SGHRS, CDR2 YFSETQ. The CDR3 spans 17 residues. J gave up 0 bases and V 3 bases, and 5 bases lay outside the gene matches. The CDR3 loop reads CASSSTGVVSGANVLTF. The DNA for the CDR3 is TGCGCCAGCAGCTCGACAGGGGTTGTCTCTGGGGCCAACGTCCTGACTTTC.

The genes are TRBV12-5 and TRBJ2-2, with a tentative D call TRBD1 (7 bases). The CDR3 runs 16 residues. Trimming pared 2 bases from V and 4 bases from J, leaving 14 bases between. Germline V gene lookup returns CDR1 LGHNT and CDR2 FRNRAP. Here the CDR3 DNA reads TGTGCTAGTGGTTTGAGGGGGGACAGATTCACCGGGGAGCTGTTTTTT. It specifies CASGLRGDRFTGELFF.

This sequence joins TRBV19 and TRBJ2-3, with 9 bases fitting TRBD2. The germline V gene encodes CDR1 LNHDA and CDR2 SQIVND (reference sequence). The V segment lost 5 bases and the J segment 2 bases; nucleotides outside the gene matches: 2. The CDR3 has 14 residues. CDR3 sequence (DNA): TGTGCCAGTAGTGTAGCGGGAGTCACAGATACGCAGTATTTT. Translation gives CASSVAGVTDTQYF.

The CDR3 region has the DNA TGTGCCAGCAGCCAAGTGCGATATAGCGTGCCCTCTTCCTACGAGCAGTACTTC. It codes for CASSQVRYSVPSSYEQYF. V is TRBV14 and J is TRBJ2-7; maybe TRBD2 (5 bases). The CDR3 runs to 18 residues. CDR1 SGHDN and CDR2 FVKESK come from the germline V gene. V lost 1 base to trimming and J lost 1 base, with 20 bases between them.

The chain joins TRBV5-5 to TRBJ1-1; D is unresolved. This CDR3 spans 14 amino acids. Trimming left V 0 bases short and J 5 bases short, with 11 bases between. CDR1 and CDR2 from the germline V gene are SGHKS and YYEKEE (reference sequence). The CDR3 loop reads CASSLVGRATEAFF. The CDR3 DNA reads TGTGCCAGCAGCTTGGTGGGTCGGGCAACTGAAGCTTTCTTT.

The J gene is TRBJ1-1, the V gene TRBV6-1, with D unclear. The CDR3 contains 13 residues. Germline CDR1 reads MNHNS; CDR2 reads SASEGT. V was shortened by 2 bases and J by 1 base, with 5 bases between the two germline ends. CDR3 loop: CASSEYQNTEAFF. The CDR3 region has the DNA TGTGCCAGCAGTGAATACCAGAACACTGAAGCTTTCTTT.

V and J are TRBV6-5 and TRBJ1-3; TRBD1 is a possible D gene (5 bases). Germline-derived CDR1 and CDR2 are MNHEY and SVGAGI. This CDR3 spans 16 amino acids. Trimming took 2 bases from V and 2 from J, leaving 13 bases between them. The CDR3 nucleotides read TGTGCCAGCAGTTACGCAGGGACGAGGGCTGGAAACACCATATATTTT. Its translation is CASSYAGTRAGNTIYF.

J is TRBJ1-5 and V is TRBV6-1, with D hard to call. CDR1 and CDR2 from the germline V gene are MNHNS and SASEGT. V lost 1 base to trimming and J lost 0 bases, with 7 bases between them. The CDR3 spans 15 residues. Written as DNA, the CDR3 is TGTGCCAGCAGTGAAGGATCATATAGCAATCAGCCCCAGCATTTT. It translates to CASSEGSYSNQPQHF.

This chain's CDR3 is CASSSSAGTSSSYEQYF. The CDR3, as DNA: TGTGCCAGCAGCTCCTCTGCCGGGACCTCCAGCTCCTACGAGCAGTACTTC. The chain combines TRBV13 with TRBJ2-7; perhaps D is TRBD1 or TRBD2 (5 bases each). Trimming took 4 bases from V and 0 from J, leaving 19 bases between them. This CDR3 contains 17 residues. Germline loops: CDR1 PRHDT, CDR2 FYEKMQ (reference sequence).

The chain combines TRBV5-1 with TRBJ2-7, with 9 bases that match TRBD1. V was pared by 4 bases and J by 5 bases, with 10 bases of the junction left unmatched. This CDR3 has 15 residues. CDR1 is SGHRS and CDR2 is YFSETQ in the germline V gene. The CDR3 protein is CASSPEGQGFHEQYF. The CDR3 bases are TGCGCCAGCAGCCCGGAGGGACAGGGTTTCCACGAGCAGTACTTC.

The CDR3: CASSSRRLSGGGYEQYF. CDR3 bases: TGTGCCAGCAGCTCAAGGAGGCTTTCCGGCGGCGGGTACGAGCAGTACTTC. The gene calls are TRBV7-3 and TRBJ2-7; a weak D match, TRBD2 (5 bases). Germline lookup yields CDR1 SGHTA and CDR2 FQGTGA. V was trimmed by 4 bases and J by 4 bases, leaving 23 bases between them. CDR3 length: 17 amino acids.